A selection of T cell receptor beta chains follows, all from one sample in a study of blood T cell repertoires in COVID-19. The repertoire was sequenced with immunoSEQ multiplex PCR; TCRdb's copy has only in-frame clones and lacks some. This table has 350,000 to 450,000 clones, roughly 90% appearing once. Sequenced: peripheral blood. These receptor sequences come from a man aged 40-50 years with acute or convalescent COVID-19. Both conserved end residues are part of each CDR3. The D gene is left open where the match is weak. The size entry is marked missing in some rows and otherwise reads once, few, many or a size class.

>-|TRBV7-6|-|TRBJ2-2
CASSSPGGTARTGELFF
TGTGCCAGCAGCTCCCCTGGGGGCACAGCCCGCACCGGGGAGCTGTTTTTT
>-|TRBV15|-|TRBJ1-2
CATSRDQNYGYTF
TGTGCCACCAGCAGAGACCAGAACTATGGCTACACCTTC
>-|TRBV7-2|-|TRBJ1-3
CASSPILSGNTIYF
TGTGCCAGCAGCCCGATACTCTCTGGAAACACCATATATTTT
>once|TRBV3-1/TRBV3-2|TRBD1|TRBJ1-2
CASSQSDRGGYTF
TGTGCCAGCAGCCAATCGGACAGGGGTGGCTACACCTTC
>-|TRBV28|-|TRBJ1-5
CASNDGSGGNQPQHF
TGTGCCAGTAACGACGGGAGTGGTGGCAATCAGCCCCAGCATTTT
>-|TRBV7-9|-|TRBJ2-4
CASSRTENIQYF
TGTGCCAGCAGTCGGACAGAGAACATTCAGTACTTC
>-|TRBV2|-|TRBJ2-3
CASSPDRSTDTQYF
TGTGCCAGCAGCCCGGACAGATCCACAGATACGCAGTATTTT
>-|TRBV4-1|-|TRBJ1-1
CASSQQGYTEAFF
TGCGCCAGCAGCCAACAGGGGTACACTGAAGCTTTCTTT
>-|TRBV7-9|-|TRBJ1-1
CASTPGTEAFF
TGTGCCAGCACCCCCGGTACTGAAGCTTTCTTT
>-|TRBV27|TRBD2|TRBJ2-1
CASSPTSGRLLNEQFF
TGTGCCAGCAGTCCGACTAGCGGGAGGCTTCTGAATGAGCAGTTCTTC
>-|TRBV2|TRBD2|TRBJ2-7
CASSHPLAGGTYEQYF
TGTGCCAGCAGTCACCCCCTAGCGGGAGGAACCTACGAGCAGTACTTC
>-|TRBV19|TRBD1|TRBJ1-1
CASSLGQGATEAFF
TGTGCCAGTAGTCTGGGACAGGGAGCCACTGAAGCTTTCTTT
>-|TRBV3-1/TRBV3-2|-|TRBJ1-2
CASSQEARVHGYTF
TGTGCCAGCAGCCAAGAAGCGAGGGTTCATGGCTACACCTTC
>-|TRBV5-1|-|TRBJ1-6
CASSLSGDRGSPLHF
TGCGCCAGCAGCTTGTCAGGGGATCGTGGTTCACCCCTCCACTTT
>-|TRBV10-3|-|TRBJ1-1
CAISASNTGRNTEAFF
TGTGCCATCAGTGCATCGAATACAGGGAGGAACACTGAAGCTTTCTTT
>-|TRBV7-7|-|TRBJ1-1
CASSPSRSSKAFF
TGTGCTAGCAGCCCTTCCCGATCCAGTAAAGCTTTCTTT
>-|TRBV19|-|TRBJ1-1
CASSTSRGIGTEAFF
TGTGCCAGTAGTACTAGCAGGGGTATCGGCACTGAAGCTTTCTTT
>-|TRBV7-2|-|TRBJ2-3
CASSSSGDTQYF
TGTGCCAGCAGCTCCTCAGGAGATACGCAGTATTTT
>-|TRBV6-6|-|TRBJ1-5
CASSPGGYAGQPQHF
TGTGCCAGCAGCCCGGGAGGATATGCGGGACAGCCCCAGCATTTT
>-|TRBV6-1|TRBD2|TRBJ2-5
CASSEIRGGQGQETQYF
TGTGCCAGCAGTGAAATACGGGGGGGCCAGGGACAAGAGACCCAGTACTTC
>-|TRBV5-4|TRBD2|TRBJ2-2
CASSWGALTSGRTGELFF
TGTGCCAGCAGCTGGGGGGCGCTGACTAGCGGGAGGACCGGGGAGCTGTTTTTT
>-|TRBV4-1|-|TRBJ2-2
CASSQDWNNRGGELFF
TGCGCCAGCAGCCAAGATTGGAACAATAGGGGCGGGGAGCTGTTTTTT
>once|TRBV7-3|-|TRBJ1-3
CASSPGFSSYSGNTIYF
TGTGCCAGCAGCCCCGGGTTCTCATCCTACTCTGGAAACACCATATATTTT
>-|TRBV9|-|TRBJ2-1
CASSAKEGSSYNEQFF
TGTGCCAGCAGCGCGAAGGAGGGGAGCTCCTACAATGAGCAGTTCTTC
>-|TRBV5-1|-|TRBJ2-3
CASSRGSRTDTQYF
TGCGCCAGCAGCCGGGGGAGCAGGACAGATACGCAGTATTTT
>once|TRBV27|-|TRBJ2-1
CASSFPTELNEQFF
TGTGCCAGCAGTTTTCCCACGGAGCTCAATGAGCAGTTCTTC
>-|TRBV28|TRBD1|TRBJ1-4
CASSSDRAANEKLFF
TGTGCCAGCAGTTCAGACAGGGCGGCTAATGAAAAACTGTTTTTT
>-|TRBV18|TRBD1|TRBJ1-6
CASSPRDRGSYNSPLHF
TGTGCCAGCTCACCTCGGGACAGGGGATCCTATAATTCACCCCTCCACTTT
>-|TRBV11-3|-|TRBJ1-2
CASSLDSSGVYGYTF
TGTGCCAGCAGCTTGGACAGTTCAGGGGTCTATGGCTACACCTTC
>-|TRBV11-3|TRBD1|TRBJ1-5
CASSLDRCGTGKIQPQHF
TGTGCCAGCAGCTTAGATCGGTGCGGGACAGGGAAAATTCAGCCCCAGCATTTT
>-|TRBV7-9|-|TRBJ2-5
CASNFPPQTGLGETQYF
TGTGCCAGCAACTTTCCCCCTCAAACAGGTCTAGGAGAGACCCAGTACTTC
>-|TRBV18|TRBD1|TRBJ1-4
CASSPNTGGTNEKLFF
TGTGCCAGCTCACCAAATACAGGGGGCACTAATGAAAAACTGTTTTTT
>-|TRBV9|-|TRBJ2-3
CASSVAHRVTDTQYF
TGTGCCAGCAGCGTAGCCCACAGGGTAACAGATACGCAGTATTTT